The entry below gives a single T cell receptor (beta chain) sequence along with its context. Germline V gives CDR1 SGHAT, CDR2 FQDESV (reference sequence). V dropped 5 bases and J dropped 9; count of bases not matched to a gene: 13. The CDR3 length is 14 residues. This sample is drawn from a study of blood T cell repertoires in COVID-19. Sequencing used immunoSEQ multiplex PCR; TCRdb keeps in-frame clones, though not all of them. The top ten hold nearly 8% of the sample, which has roughly 150,000 clones, approximately 81% seen once. All enrollees were roughly 18 to 100 years old and from approximately 24 US areas. Cohort placement rested on clinical history that participants reported themselves. Recovered status applied to Cohort 3 donors who had two consecutive negative PCRs. It also applied to those with clearance or with symptom resolution.

The clonotype originates from a woman in her forties or fifties who had recovered from COVID-19. The chain joins TRBV11-1 to TRBJ2-7; 7 bases agree with TRBD2. The sequencing sample was made of PBMCs or T cells enriched from blood (not recorded which). The CDR3 DNA is TGTGCCAGCAGCCCCTCGGGGGGACTTCAGGGGCAGTACTTC. Protein product: CASSPSGGLQGQYF.